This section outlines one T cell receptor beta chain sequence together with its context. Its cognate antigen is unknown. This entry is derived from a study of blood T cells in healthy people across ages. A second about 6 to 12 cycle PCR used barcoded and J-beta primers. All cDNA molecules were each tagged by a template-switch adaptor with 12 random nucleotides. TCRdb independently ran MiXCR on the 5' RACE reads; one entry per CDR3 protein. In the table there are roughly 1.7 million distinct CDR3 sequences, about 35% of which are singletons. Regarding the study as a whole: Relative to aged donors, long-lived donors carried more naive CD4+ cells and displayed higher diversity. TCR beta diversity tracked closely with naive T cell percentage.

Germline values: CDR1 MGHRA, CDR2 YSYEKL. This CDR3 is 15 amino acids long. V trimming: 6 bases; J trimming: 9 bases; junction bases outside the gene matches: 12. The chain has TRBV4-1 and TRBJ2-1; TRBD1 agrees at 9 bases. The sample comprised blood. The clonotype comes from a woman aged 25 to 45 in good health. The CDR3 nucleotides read TGCGCCAGCAGGCGTGGGGACAGGGAGTCGAGTGAGCAGTTCTTC. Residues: CASRRGDRESSEQFF.